A selection of T cell receptor beta chains follows, all from one sample in a study of blood T cell repertoires in COVID-19. Here immunoSEQ multiplex PCR was the method, and the copy in TCRdb shows in-frame clones only, minus some. The table lists 80,000 to 90,000 clones, more than 75% of them singletons. Sequencing was carried out using peripheral blood. Every receptor here comes from a middle-aged man with acute or convalescent COVID-19. CDR3s include the opening cysteine and the closing phenylalanine or tryptophan. The D gene is left open where the match is weak. A row's size may be missing; if present it is once, few, many or a size class.

TRBV10-3	NA	TRBJ1-5	NA	CAISDYPPGGGGPQHF	TGTGCCATCAGTGACTATCCCCCTGGGGGGGGAGGGCCCCAGCATTTT
TRBV6-5	NA	TRBJ1-2	NA	CATPYRDGYTF	TGTGCCACCCCCTACAGGGATGGCTACACCTTC
TRBV6-4	TRBD1	TRBJ1-1	NA	CASSETGTNTEAFF	TGTGCCAGCAGTGAGACAGGGACGAACACTGAAGCTTTCTTT
TRBV9	NA	TRBJ1-2	few	CASSVGGDIYGYTF	TGTGCCAGCAGCGTAGGGGGAGACATATATGGCTACACCTTC
TRBV19	NA	TRBJ1-5	few	CASSLNLNQPQHF	TGTGCCAGTTCGCTTAACTTGAATCAGCCCCAGCATTTT
TRBV7-2	TRBD1	TRBJ1-1	NA	CASSLQGVRTEAFF	TGTGCCAGCAGCTTGCAGGGGGTGAGGACTGAAGCTTTCTTT
TRBV24-1	TRBD2	TRBJ2-1	NA	CATSDPGAGTSHYNEQFF	TGTGCCACCAGTGACCCCGGGGCCGGGACTAGCCACTACAATGAGCAGTTCTTC
TRBV5-6	TRBD1	TRBJ2-4	NA	CASSSNRGNKNIQYF	TGTGCCAGCAGCAGCAACAGGGGCAACAAAAACATTCAGTACTTC
TRBV6-1	TRBD2	TRBJ2-1	NA	CASSDSVGLAYNEQFF	TGTGCCAGCAGTGACAGTGTGGGACTAGCTTACAATGAGCAGTTCTTC
TRBV10-2	NA	TRBJ1-5	NA	CASSESIGVNQPQHF	TGCGCCAGCAGTGAGTCGATCGGGGTCAATCAGCCCCAGCATTTT
TRBV6-1	TRBD2	TRBJ2-1	NA	CASSFTAGVVEQFF	TGTGCCAGCAGTTTTACCGCGGGAGTTGTTGAGCAGTTCTTC
TRBV18	NA	TRBJ1-1	NA	CASSPERSGEAFF	TGTGCCAGCTCACCGGAGCGATCTGGTGAAGCTTTCTTT
TRBV6-2/TRBV6-3	TRBD2	TRBJ2-1	few	CASSQTRRVAGQNSYNEQFF	TGTGCCAGCAGTCAAACCCGGAGAGTAGCGGGGCAAAACTCCTACAATGAGCAGTTCTTC
TRBV30	NA	TRBJ2-7	NA	CAWRAGNYEQYF	TGTGCCTGGAGGGCGGGGAACTACGAGCAGTACTTC
TRBV7-2	NA	TRBJ1-2	NA	CASSLRRDLSIYGYTF	TGTGCCAGCAGCTTACGGCGGGATCTTTCCATCTATGGCTACACCTTC
TRBV9	NA	TRBJ1-2	NA	CASSASRVGAGPLYGYTF	TGTGCCAGCAGCGCCTCAAGGGTGGGGGCAGGGCCACTCTATGGCTACACCTTC
TRBV9	TRBD2	TRBJ2-5	NA	CASSVVAGVVETQYF	TGTGCCAGCAGCGTAGTGGCGGGGGTAGTAGAGACCCAGTACTTC
TRBV6-6	TRBD1	TRBJ1-5	NA	CASSYPGGMGNQPQHF	TGTGCCAGCAGTTACCCAGGGGGTATGGGCAATCAGCCCCAGCATTTT
TRBV11-2	TRBD1	TRBJ1-1	NA	CASSLFRTGGTEAFF	TGTGCCAGCAGCTTATTCCGGACAGGGGGCACTGAAGCTTTCTTT
TRBV3-1/TRBV3-2	NA	TRBJ2-3	NA	CASSQDLLAASTDTQYF	TGTGCCAGCAGCCAAGATCTACTAGCAGCTAGCACAGATACGCAGTATTTT
TRBV7-9	NA	TRBJ2-3	NA	CASSLEPKRGTDTQYF	TGTGCCAGCAGCTTAGAACCAAAGAGGGGCACAGATACGCAGTATTTT
TRBV7-6	TRBD2	TRBJ2-1	NA	CASSLTSPSLAGGLVGQFF	TGTGCCAGCAGCTTAACATCTCCGTCACTAGCGGGGGGGCTTGTCGGGCAGTTCTTC
TRBV5-1	NA	TRBJ1-1	medium-sized	CASSLRPREDTEAFF	TGCGCCAGCAGCTTGCGGCCCAGGGAGGACACTGAAGCTTTCTTT
TRBV4-2	NA	TRBJ2-7	NA	CASSQEEGREQYF	TGTGCCAGCAGCCAAGAAGAGGGTCGCGAGCAGTACTTC
TRBV6-1	TRBD1	TRBJ1-5	NA	CASSEIGPGQGNNQPQHF	TGTGCCAGCAGTGAAATAGGACCGGGACAGGGAAACAATCAGCCCCAGCATTTT
TRBV10-3	TRBD1	TRBJ1-5	NA	CAISEGTGNQPQHF	TGTGCCATCAGTGAAGGGACAGGGAATCAGCCCCAGCATTTT
TRBV4-2	NA	TRBJ1-5	NA	CASSQAGDGNQPQHF	TGTGCCAGCAGCCAAGCAGGGGACGGTAATCAGCCCCAGCATTTT
TRBV20-1	TRBD2	TRBJ2-3	NA	CSVRERGATDTQYF	TGCAGTGTTCGTGAGCGGGGGGCCACAGATACGCAGTATTTT
TRBV11-2	TRBD2	TRBJ2-2	NA	CASSREAGANTGELFF	TGTGCCAGCAGTCGGGAAGCGGGGGCGAACACCGGGGAGCTGTTTTTT
TRBV5-4	TRBD2	TRBJ2-1	NA	CASSRLAGGGNEQFF	TGTGCCAGCAGTCGCCTAGCGGGAGGAGGCAATGAGCAGTTCTTC
TRBV7-9	TRBD1	TRBJ1-2	NA	CASSRQGATNYGYTF	TGTGCCAGCAGTAGACAGGGAGCTACTAACTATGGCTACACCTTC
TRBV7-8	NA	TRBJ1-1	NA	CASSFGGSGTEAFF	TGTGCCAGCAGCTTCGGGGGTTCAGGCACTGAAGCTTTCTTT
TRBV2	TRBD1	TRBJ2-2	NA	CASRPDRGSGELFF	TGTGCCAGCAGGCCGGACAGGGGATCCGGGGAGCTGTTTTTT
TRBV19	TRBD1	TRBJ2-2	NA	CASSTGQTGELFF	TGTGCCAGTAGTACGGGACAGACCGGGGAGCTGTTTTTT
TRBV30	NA	TRBJ1-3	NA	CACLLARSGNTIYF	TGTGCCTGCCTTTTGGCCCGCTCTGGAAACACCATATATTTT
TRBV19	TRBD2	TRBJ2-7	NA	CASSDPGGLYEQYF	TGTGCCAGTAGTGACCCGGGGGGGCTCTACGAGCAGTACTTC
TRBV30	NA	TRBJ2-1	NA	CAWGGPGEQFF	TGTGCCTGGGGAGGGCCCGGGGAGCAGTTCTTC
TRBV5-5	NA	TRBJ1-1	NA	CASSGGLADTEAFF	TGTGCCAGCAGCGGCGGACTGGCGGACACTGAAGCTTTCTTT
TRBV5-1	TRBD2	TRBJ2-5	NA	CASSSAGEPFLTQYF	TGCGCCAGCAGCTCGGCGGGGGAACCTTTCTTGACCCAGTACTTC
TRBV5-4	TRBD2	TRBJ2-5	NA	CASSRTSGDQETQYF	TGTGCCAGCAGCCGGACTAGCGGGGACCAAGAGACCCAGTACTTC
TRBV7-2	TRBD2	TRBJ2-1	once	CASSALLAASSYNEQFF	TGTGCCAGCAGCGCACTACTAGCGGCTAGCTCCTACAATGAGCAGTTCTTC
TRBV21-1	NA	TRBJ2-6	NA	CASSKDRTGDLSGANVLTF	TGTGCCAGCAGCAAAGATCGAACAGGGGACCTCTCTGGGGCCAACGTCCTGACTTTC
TRBV7-2	NA	TRBJ1-6	once	CASSLAGLQNSPLHF	TGTGCCAGCAGCTTAGCGGGACTGCAGAATTCACCCCTCCACTTT
TRBV29-1	NA	TRBJ2-3	NA	CSCDSTDTQYF	TGCAGCTGCGACTCCACAGATACGCAGTATTTT
TRBV5-1	TRBD1	TRBJ1-2	NA	CASSRDRGRPNYGYTF	TGCGCCAGCAGCCGGGACAGGGGGCGACCCAACTATGGCTACACCTTC
TRBV5-6	NA	TRBJ2-7	NA	CASGRPYEQYF	TGTGCCAGCGGCAGGCCCTACGAGCAGTACTTC
TRBV3-1/TRBV3-2	TRBD2	TRBJ2-2	NA	CASSPSGKANTGELFF	TGTGCCAGCAGCCCAAGCGGGAAGGCGAACACCGGGGAGCTGTTTTTT
TRBV11-3	NA	TRBJ1-6	NA	CASSTRENSPLHF	TGTGCCAGCTCGACCCGGGAAAATTCACCCCTCCACTTT
TRBV6-5	TRBD2	TRBJ2-2	NA	CASSYFSGRGTGELFF	TGTGCCAGCAGTTACTTCAGCGGGAGAGGTACCGGGGAGCTGTTTTTT
TRBV4-2	NA	TRBJ1-2	NA	CASSHPGASSYGYTF	TGTGCCAGCAGCCATCCCGGAGCGTCTTCGTATGGCTACACCTTC
TRBV13	TRBD1	TRBJ2-1	NA	CASSYRQGVNEQFF	TGTGCCAGCAGCTATCGACAGGGGGTGAATGAGCAGTTCTTC